A selection of T cell receptor beta chains follows, all from one sample in a study of a mutant IDH1 vaccine in newly diagnosed glioma. The protocol was immunoSEQ multiplex PCR, while the TCRdb copy is restricted to in-frame clones and leaves out a portion. The data hold tens of thousands of clones, with over 65% observed a single time. These receptors' targets are unknown. Sequencing was performed on PBMCs, taken from a glioma patient whose treatment included an IDH1 peptide vaccine. Receptor source: a man in his forties or fifties with glioma. The CDR3 runs from the conserved cysteine through the conserved F or W. The D gene is left open where the match is weak. A clone size is listed for some rows: how often the clone was seen (once, few, many), or a class if it is expanded.

CDR3nt,CDR3aa,abundance,v_gene,d_gene,j_gene
TGTGCCACCAGCAGAGAGGCCCAGGGTACTGAAGCTTTCTTT,CATSREAQGTEAFF,.,TRBV15,.,TRBJ1-1
TGCGCCAGCAGCCCAGGGCCCGTGTTTGATACGCAGTATTTT,CASSPGPVFDTQYF,.,TRBV4-3,.,TRBJ2-3
TGTGCCTGGAGCGCCGGGACAGGGCACTATGGCTACACCTTC,CAWSAGTGHYGYTF,.,TRBV30,TRBD1,TRBJ1-2
TGTGCCAGCAGTGAAAGGGGGCCAACTAATGAAAAACTGTTTTTT,CASSERGPTNEKLFF,.,TRBV6-1,TRBD1,TRBJ1-4
TGTGCCAGCAGCTTGGACGGCAGTAACAATGAGCAGTTCTTC,CASSLDGSNNEQFF,.,TRBV5-4,.,TRBJ2-1
TGTGCCAGCAGCTTCCCGCAATCGGGCTACACCTTC,CASSFPQSGYTF,.,TRBV5-6,.,TRBJ1-2
TGCAGCGTCCCCCCGACAGGGGGCGTCACAGATACGCAGTATTTT,CSVPPTGGVTDTQYF,.,TRBV29-1,TRBD1,TRBJ2-3
TGTGCCAGCAGCCCGGGACAGGGGGCAGACGAGCAGTACTTC,CASSPGQGADEQYF,.,TRBV5-4,TRBD1,TRBJ2-7
TGTGCCAGCAGTTACGCAACCGGGACAGGGAATTCACCCCTCCACTTT,CASSYATGTGNSPLHF,once,TRBV6-5,TRBD1,TRBJ1-6
TGTGCCAGCTCACCGGGTCAGCAGGTGGGGAAACTGTTTTTT,CASSPGQQVGKLFF,.,TRBV18,.,TRBJ1-4
TGCGCCAGCAGCTTGTCTAATGGGGACGCCTCCTACAATGAGCAGTTCTTC,CASSLSNGDASYNEQFF,.,TRBV5-1,.,TRBJ2-1
TGCAGCGTTGAAGGATCCGTAACTAGCGGGGATAACCAAGAGACCCAGTACTTC,CSVEGSVTSGDNQETQYF,.,TRBV29-1,TRBD2,TRBJ2-5
TGTGCCAGTAGTTCCCGGGGCTTTAGCGGGAGGGCTACCAGCCAAGAGACCCAGTACTTC,CASSSRGFSGRATSQETQYF,once,TRBV19,TRBD2,TRBJ2-5
TGTGCCAGCAGCTCCCAGGGCCGAGGCAATCAGCCCCAGCATTTT,CASSSQGRGNQPQHF,.,TRBV11-2,.,TRBJ1-5
TGTGCCAGTAGTATAGGGTGGCAGCTCACCGGGGAGCTGTTTTTT,CASSIGWQLTGELFF,once,TRBV19,.,TRBJ2-2
TGTGCCAGCAGTTTAGTAGTCACAGATACGCAGTATTTT,CASSLVVTDTQYF,.,TRBV27,.,TRBJ2-3
TGTGCCAGCAGCTGGGGAAGCGGGAGTGGAGAGACCCAGTACTTC,CASSWGSGSGETQYF,once,TRBV7-2,TRBD2,TRBJ2-5
TGTGCCAGCAGCCCGACGGGGGGAACTGGAAACACCATATATTTT,CASSPTGGTGNTIYF,.,TRBV5-6,.,TRBJ1-3
TGTGCCAGCAGCGAAGGGACAGGGGGAGGTCAGCCCCAGCATTTT,CASSEGTGGGQPQHF,.,TRBV6-1,TRBD1,TRBJ1-5
TGTGCCAGCAGCTTCTCCGACAGGGTGGGGGAGCTGTTTTTT,CASSFSDRVGELFF,.,TRBV27,TRBD1,TRBJ2-2
TGTGCCAGCAGCCAAGTAGGACAGGGCTATGGCTACACCTTC,CASSQVGQGYGYTF,.,TRBV4-2,TRBD1,TRBJ1-2
TGTGCCAGCAGCGTACAAGGGGGGGCCTACAATGAGCAGTTCTTC,CASSVQGGAYNEQFF,.,TRBV7-9,.,TRBJ2-1
TGTTCTTGGGGGGCATACACCGGGGAGCTGTTTTTT,CSWGAYTGELFF,.,TRBV30,.,TRBJ2-2
TGTGCCAGCAGCCCGCCTCGGGAGGCAGGGAGCACAGATACGCAGTATTTT,CASSPPREAGSTDTQYF,.,TRBV7-9,TRBD2,TRBJ2-3
TGCAGTGCTAGTGGGATCACTGAAGCTTTCTTT,CSASGITEAFF,few,TRBV20-1,.,TRBJ1-1
TGTGCCAGCTCCCGCCTCGGGCTACAGGCTAAGGGAGCCTCTGAAGCTTTCTTT,CASSRLGLQAKGASEAFF,.,TRBV18,.,TRBJ1-1
TGTGCCACATCGGCCGGAGGCTACGGGGAGCTGTTTTTT,CATSAGGYGELFF,.,TRBV19,.,TRBJ2-2